The 2 T cell receptor beta chains presented below share a single source sample, sequenced in a study of cytomegalovirus exposure and HLA in healthy donors. The PCR employed 60 Vbeta primers together with 13 Jbeta primers. Some clones are missing from TCRdb's copy, which holds only in-frame ones; the method was immunoSEQ multiplex PCR. The sample yields 100,000 to 150,000 clones, approximately 87% seen once. Sequencing was performed on PBMCs. Receptor source: a man aged 18-30 years in good health and CMV-seropositive.

This sequence joins TRBV11-2 and TRBJ1-4; 9 positions agree with TRBD1. This CDR3 is 14 amino acids long. The ends lost 5 bases at V and 6 bases at J; junction bases unmatched: 4. Germline V gene sequence: CDR1 SGHAT, CDR2 FQNNGV. The CDR3 here is CASSTGTGYEKLFF. The CDR3 nucleotides are TGTGCCAGCAGCACGGGGACAGGGTATGAAAAACTGTTTTTT.

The chain couples TRBV11-3 to TRBJ2-2, with D possibly TRBD2 on 6 matching bases. Germline V gene lookup returns CDR1 SGHNT and CDR2 YENEEA. The CDR3 spans 15 residues. V was pared by 1 base and J by 6 bases, with 12 bases between. This CDR3 is CASSLGGLAPGELFF. CDR3 DNA sequence: TGTGCCAGCAGCTTAGGTGGCCTAGCGCCCGGGGAGCTGTTTTTT.